The next 28 T cell receptor beta chains were all read from a single sample in a study of blood T cell repertoires in COVID-19. Only in-frame clones appear in the TCRdb table, and some are missing; sequencing was by immunoSEQ multiplex PCR. The table records roughly 140,000 clones, roughly 79% of them present only once. The source material was peripheral blood. These receptors were collected from a woman aged 60-75 years with acute or convalescent COVID-19.

The rearrangement uses TRBV3-1 (or the pseudogene TRBV3-2) and TRBJ2-1; 7 bases align to TRBD2. Germline CDR1 is LGHDT and CDR2 is YNNKEL (reference sequence). Trimming removed 0 bases from V and 10 bases from J; junction bases left unmatched: 12. The CDR3 length is 16 residues. The CDR3 DNA is TGTGCCAGCAGCCAAGATTGGTTCGGGAGGAATGGGGAGCAGTTCTTC. Translated: CASSQDWFGRNGEQFF.

In this sample, this clone turned up once. Additional DNA sequences in this sample encode the identical CDR3. The chain joins TRBV7-9 to TRBJ2-1; TRBD2 agrees at 8 bases. V lost 5 bases to trimming and J lost 0 bases; unmatched junction nucleotides: 3. CDR1 SEHNR and CDR2 FQNEAQ come from the germline V gene (reference sequence). This CDR3 has 15 residues. CDR3 DNA sequence: TGTGCCAGCAGCCCGAGCGGGAGCTCCTACAATGAGCAGTTCTTC. It encodes CASSPSGSSYNEQFF.

The V call is TRBV9, the J call TRBJ2-7; 11 nucleotides match TRBD2. V shed 6 bases and J 0 bases; nucleotides not matched to a gene: 5. The CDR3 is 15 amino acids. CDR1 SGDLS and CDR2 YYNGEE come from the germline V gene. The CDR3 spells CASTPGTSGSYEQYF. Here the CDR3 DNA reads TGTGCCAGCACTCCCGGGACTAGCGGCTCCTACGAGCAGTACTTC.

J is TRBJ2-1 and V is TRBV27; TRBD2 matches 8 bases. V dropped 5 bases and J dropped 8; count of bases not matched to a gene: 11. This CDR3 is 15 amino acids long. CDR1 and CDR2 (germline): MNHEY, SMNVEV (reference sequence). Here the CDR3 DNA reads TGTGCCAGCAGTCTACTTCGGACTAGCAGTGATGAGCAGTTCTTC. This encodes CASSLLRTSSDEQFF.

The genes are TRBV28 and TRBJ2-5; D not resolved. V dropped 2 bases and J dropped 0 bases, with 7 bases sitting between them. The CDR3 length is 14 residues. The V gene's germline CDR1 is MDHEN and CDR2 SYDVKM. The CDR3 sequence is CASSLLTYQETQYF. The CDR3, as DNA: TGTGCCAGCAGTTTACTAACTTACCAAGAGACCCAGTACTTC.

The chain carries TRBV28 and TRBJ2-7, with D tentatively TRBD1 (5 bases). The CDR3 extends over 13 amino acids. V dropped 10 bases and J dropped 4 bases, with 17 bases sitting between them. CDR1 is MDHEN and CDR2 is SYDVKM in the germline V gene. The DNA of the CDR3 is TGTGCCACGCCAGGAAGGACACCTTACGAGCAGTACTTC. Residues: CATPGRTPYEQYF.

This clone came up once. V gene TRBV7-9 combines with J gene TRBJ2-3; TRBD1 agrees at 12 bases. The V and J ends lost 4 bases and 2 bases, in that order; junction bases with no gene match: 10. The germline CDR1 and CDR2 sequences are SEHNR and FQNEAQ (reference sequence). This CDR3 is 18 amino acids long. CDR3 nucleotide sequence: TGTGCCAGCAGCTGGGGACAGGGGGCAACTATATTCACAGATACGCAGTATTTT. Residues: CASSWGQGATIFTDTQYF.

This chain connects TRBV28 to TRBJ2-3; TRBD2 aligns across 9 bases. Germline V gene lookup returns CDR1 MDHEN and CDR2 SYDVKM. This CDR3 comprises 17 residues. Trimming cost V 5 bases and J 12 bases; bases outside gene matches: 21. CDR3: CASSPSSGLASSLPQYF. CDR3 bases: TGTGCCAGCAGTCCTTCCTCGGGACTAGCCTCCTCCCTGCCTCAGTATTTT.

This chain links TRBV5-1 with TRBJ1-2; 7 nucleotides align to TRBD1. The V gene end was trimmed by 0 bases and the J gene end by 12 bases; junction bases not matched to a gene: 8. The germline V gene has CDR1 SGHRS and CDR2 YFSETQ. The CDR3 loop spans 13 amino acids. The CDR3 spells CASSLGDSLDHTF. The DNA for the CDR3 is TGCGCCAGCAGCTTGGGGGACAGCCTCGACCACACCTTC. The full variable domain, in which reference TRBV5-1 and TRBJ1-2 provide the parts outside the CDR3, is KAGVTQTPRYLIKTRGQQVTLSCSPISGHRSVSWYQQTPGQGLQFLFEYFSETQRNKGNFPGRFSGRQFSNSRSEMNVSTLELGDSALYLCASSLGDSLDHTFGSGTRLTVV.

This rearrangement joins TRBV2 to TRBJ2-5; perhaps TRBD1 as D (6 bases). The CDR3 has 13 amino acids. CDR1 is SNHLY, CDR2 FYNNEI, per germline. Trimming removed 5 bases from V and 2 bases from J, with 9 bases in between. The CDR3, as DNA: TGTGCCAGCAGTTATGGACAGCAAGAGACCCAGTACTTC. This codes for CASSYGQQETQYF.

The J gene is TRBJ2-7, the V gene TRBV28, with D possibly matching TRBD2 (5 bases). Germline V gene lookup returns CDR1 MDHEN and CDR2 SYDVKM. Trimming pared 5 bases from V and 7 bases from J, leaving 15 bases between. The CDR3 has 13 residues. The CDR3 DNA reads as TGTGCCAGCAGTCCAGCCCCCCCGGGGGAGCAGTACTTC. This sequence encodes CASSPAPPGEQYF.

This sequence joins TRBV11-2 and TRBJ2-4, with 10 bases that match TRBD1. Germline CDR1 and CDR2: SGHAT and FQNNGV. The CDR3 has 14 amino acids. The V segment lost 4 bases and the J segment 7 bases; nucleotides outside the gene matches: 4. The CDR3 region has the DNA TGTGCCAGCAGCTCCCCGGGACAGGGGAACATTCAGTACTTC. Its protein is CASSSPGQGNIQYF.

The CDR3 DNA is TGTGCCAGCAGCTCGGGACTCTACTCTGGAAACACCATATATTTT. It is translated as CASSSGLYSGNTIYF. The V call is TRBV11-2, the J call TRBJ1-3; D perhaps matches TRBD1 (5 bases). CDR1 is SGHAT and CDR2 is FQNNGV in the germline V gene. The V gene lost 4 bases and the J gene lost 0 bases, with 10 bases spanning the gap. The CDR3 is 15 amino acids.

The chain employs TRBV6-6 and TRBJ2-2; 9 positions match TRBD1. The CDR3 runs to 14 residues. Germline V gene data show CDR1 as MNHNY and CDR2 as SVGAGI (reference sequence). Trimming cost V 7 bases and J 6 bases; bases outside gene matches: 6. DNA for the CDR3: TGTGCCAGCAAATCACAGGGGGCATCCGGGGAGCTGTTTTTT. Its translation: CASKSQGASGELFF.

On this clone itself: The junction departs from germline at one end; a sequencing error may be responsible. This chain connects TRBV19 to TRBJ2-1; 7 bases are a match to TRBD1. This CDR3 spans 18 amino acids. Germline assignment: CDR1 LNHDA and CDR2 SQIVND (reference sequence). As DNA, the CDR3 is TGTGCCAGTAGTCCCCAGGGACAGTTATTTTCCTCCCACAATGAGCAGTTCTTC. Its protein is CASSPQGQLFSSHNEQFF.

This clone showed up just a few times. The CDR3 bases are TGTGCCAGCAGCTATTTGGGGCAGGAAGCTTTCTTT. This sequence encodes CASSYLGQEAFF. The V call is TRBV7-9, the J call TRBJ1-1; D might be TRBD1 (5 bases). The germline CDR1 and CDR2 sequences are SEHNR and FQNEAQ (reference sequence). V lost 4 bases, J lost 8 bases, and 11 bases lay in between. CDR3 length equals 12 residues.

This chain connects TRBV5-5 to TRBJ2-2; D is uncertain. Germline V CDR1 and CDR2: SGHKS, YYEKEE (reference sequence). The CDR3 extends over 12 amino acids. Trimming removed 3 bases at V and 4 bases at J, with 4 bases between. In DNA form, the CDR3 reads TGTGCCAGCAGCTCATTCACCGGGGAGCTGTTTTTT. It specifies CASSSFTGELFF. Looking up the rest from reference TRBV5-5 and TRBJ2-2 gives the full variable domain: DAGVTQSPTHLIKTRGQQVTLRCSPISGHKSVSWYQQVLGQGPQFIFQYYEKEERGRGNFPDRFSARQFPNYSSELNVNALLLGDSALYLCASSSFTGELFFGEGSRLTVL.

In this sample, this clone turned up a few times. The CDR3 DNA sequence: TGTGCCAGCACCCTCACCGGGTTTTTGAACACTGAAGCTTTCTTT. This translates into CASTLTGFLNTEAFF. The chain combines TRBV28 with TRBJ1-1, with D uncertain. From germline, CDR1 is MDHEN and CDR2 SYDVKM. CDR3 size: 15 residues. V shed 7 bases and J shed 0 bases, with 15 bases lying between them.

This clone has more than one count but fewer than ten. The chain has TRBV28 and TRBJ1-5; 7 bases align to TRBD1. The ends lost 6 bases at V and 6 bases at J; junction bases unmatched: 5. This CDR3 has 13 amino acids. The germline V gene encodes CDR1 MDHEN and CDR2 SYDVKM. In DNA form, the CDR3 reads TGTGCCAGCAGCTTACAGGGGTCTCAGCCCCAGCATTTT. Its protein is CASSLQGSQPQHF.

This chain connects TRBV27 to TRBJ2-1; 10 bases match TRBD2. CDR1 is MNHEY, CDR2 SMNVEV, per germline (reference sequence). This CDR3 has 12 amino acids. Losses at the gene ends were 3 bases for V and 14 bases for J; bases not matched to a gene: 4. DNA of the CDR3: TGTGCCAGCAGTTTCCTTAGCGGGAGGAAGTTCTTC. This encodes CASSFLSGRKFF.

Of note for this clone: A much larger clone is a single base away; this may be a read error. The V call is TRBV2, the J call TRBJ2-1; TRBD2 matches 10 bases. Germline V gene data show CDR1 as SNHLY and CDR2 as FYNNEI. This CDR3 is 15 amino acids long. Germline trimming cut 6 bases from V and 3 bases from J; bases unmatched to any gene: 5. CDR3 amino acids: CASSSGTSVYNEQFF. DNA of the CDR3: TGTGCCAGCAGCTCCGGGACTAGCGTCTACAATGAGCAGTTCTTC.

This sequence joins TRBV27 and TRBJ2-7; 11 bases are a match to TRBD1. From germline, CDR1 is MNHEY and CDR2 SMNVEV (reference sequence). The V segment lost 5 bases and the J segment 7 bases; nucleotides outside the gene matches: 10. This CDR3 is 15 amino acids long. This chain's CDR3 is CASSPRGQGVWEQYF. The CDR3 DNA reads TGTGCCAGCAGTCCCAGGGGACAGGGGGTTTGGGAGCAGTACTTC.

This clone occurred once. The chain combines TRBV5-1 with TRBJ1-4; D is uncertain. The CDR3 extends over 13 amino acids. The V gene lost 0 bases and the J gene lost 6 bases, with 6 bases spanning the gap. Germline CDR1 reads SGHRS; CDR2 reads YFSETQ. The CDR3, as DNA: TGCGCCAGCAGCTTGGTGGCAGATGAAAAACTGTTTTTT. Its translation is CASSLVADEKLFF. Filled out from reference TRBV5-1 and TRBJ1-4, the complete variable domain reads KAGVTQTPRYLIKTRGQQVTLSCSPISGHRSVSWYQQTPGQGLQFLFEYFSETQRNKGNFPGRFSGRQFSNSRSEMNVSTLELGDSALYLCASSLVADEKLFFGSGTQLSVL.

J is TRBJ1-6 and V is TRBV3-1 (or the pseudogene TRBV3-2); D unresolved. CDR3 length equals 13 residues. Trimming shortened V by 4 bases and J by 8 bases, and 9 bases separated the two germline ends. Per germline, CDR1 LGHDT and CDR2 YNNKEL (reference sequence). CDR3 residues: CASSRNMDSPLHF. Here the CDR3 DNA reads TGTGCCAGCAGCCGAAACATGGATTCACCCCTCCACTTT.

The chain uses TRBV24-1 and TRBJ2-1; the D gene is possibly TRBD1 (6 bases). CDR3 length: 13 residues. V lost 4 bases and J lost 16, with 19 bases in between. Germline V lookup: CDR1 KGHDR, CDR2 SFDVKD. Written as DNA, the CDR3 is TGTGCCACCAGTGACTCCGACAGGCCCCAGCGCTTCTTC. Encoded protein: CATSDSDRPQRFF.

The chain uses TRBV15 and TRBJ2-1; D is perhaps TRBD1 (6 bases). Germline CDR1 and CDR2: LNHNV and YYDKDF (reference sequence). The CDR3 runs 19 residues. The ends were cut back, 0 bases at V and 5 bases at J, with 23 bases in the middle. CDR3: CATSRDRGRGRGDDNEQFF. CDR3 coding DNA: TGTGCCACCAGCAGAGATAGGGGCAGAGGCAGGGGCGACGACAATGAGCAGTTCTTC. The variable domain in full, completed from reference TRBV15 and TRBJ2-1, reads DAMVIQNPRYQVTQFGKPVTLSCSQTLNHNVMYWYQQKSSQAPKLLFHYYDKDFNNEADTPDNFQSRRPNTSFCFLDIRSPGLGDTAMYLCATSRDRGRGRGDDNEQFFGPGTRLTVL.

V is TRBV28 and J is TRBJ2-5; no clear D gene. Germline CDR1 is MDHEN and CDR2 is SYDVKM. This CDR3 spans 15 amino acids. V dropped 5 bases and J dropped 4 bases, with 17 bases sitting between them. The chain's CDR3 is CASSPTLSGIETQYF. The CDR3 nucleotides read TGTGCCAGCAGTCCTACCCTTTCGGGTATAGAGACCCAGTACTTC.

The V call is TRBV12-3 or TRBV12-4, the J call TRBJ1-2; D possibly corresponds to TRBD1 (5 bases). The CDR3 has 13 residues. Trimming cost V 1 base and J 8 bases, with 11 bases left between them. The CDR3 nucleotides are TGTGCCAGCAGTTTAGTGGGGCTCCAAGGCTACACCTTC. Protein sequence: CASSLVGLQGYTF.